This is a list of T cell receptor beta chains from one sample in a study of response to subunit inactivated influenza vaccine. Each CDR3 protein is one row after TCRdb ran MiXCR on the RT-PCR reads. The sample gives 500,000 or so distinct CDR3 sequences, about a tenth of which show up once; about 12% is in the top ten. Sequenced here: PBMCs from blood, sampled roughly 47 days after vaccination. These receptors were obtained from a man aged 50-60 years who received an inactivated influenza vaccine. CDR3s include the opening cysteine and the closing phenylalanine or tryptophan. The order of the fields is CDR3 length, D gene, V gene, clone size, J gene, CDR3 DNA, CDR3 protein. A D gene is named only where the DNA matches it firmly. Size tells how often a clone was seen (once, few, many) or the class of an expanded clone, and some rows leave it out.

>15|TRBD2|TRBV29-1|many|TRBJ2-3
TGCAGCGTTGAGTCGGCGGGAGCTCGGGCAGATACGCAGTATTTT
CSVESAGARADTQYF
>14|TRBD1|TRBV5-5|many|TRBJ2-5
TGTGCCAGCAGCCAGGGACAGCTCCAAGAGACCCAGTACTTC
CASSQGQLQETQYF
>10|.|TRBV29-1|few|TRBJ2-7
TGCAGCGTTGTTGAGAACGAGCAGTACTTC
CSVVENEQYF
>13|.|TRBV5-1|many|TRBJ1-5
TGCGCCAGCAGCCCGACTGGAACTCAGCCCCAGCATTTT
CASSPTGTQPQHF
>17|TRBD2|TRBV29-1|few|TRBJ2-1
TGCAGCGTTGCCCCCGGGGGGCTAGCGGGATTGTTTAATGAGCAGTTCTTC
CSVAPGGLAGLFNEQFF
>13|.|TRBV12-3/TRBV12-4|many|TRBJ1-6
TGTGCCAGCAGTTTTTCGGGAAATTCACCCCTCCACTTT
CASSFSGNSPLHF
>12|.|TRBV6-5|.|TRBJ2-1
TGTGCCAGCAGCGGAAGCGGCAATGAGCAGTTCTTC
CASSGSGNEQFF
>14|TRBD1|TRBV12-3/TRBV12-4|many|TRBJ1-2
TGTGCCAGCAGTTTGGCGGGACAGTCGAACGGCTACACCTTC
CASSLAGQSNGYTF
>10|.|TRBV6-2/TRBV6-3|.|TRBJ2-7
TGTGCCAGCAGTTACGGCGAGCAGTACTTC
CASSYGEQYF
>14|.|TRBV20-1|.|TRBJ2-3
TGCAGTGCTAGCGTCGGGGGCCCGGGGATGGGGCAGTATTTT
CSASVGGPGMGQYF
>13|.|TRBV20-1|.|TRBJ1-1
TGCAGTGCTAGTGGACAGCGGTTATCTGAAGCTTTCTTT
CSASGQRLSEAFF
>16|TRBD2|TRBV7-2|few|TRBJ2-3
TGTGCCAGCAACATCGATAGCGGGAAGCGAGCAGATACGCAGTATTTT
CASNIDSGKRADTQYF
>13|.|TRBV20-1|.|TRBJ2-7
TGCAGTGCCCTCCCCAGGGAAGCCTACGAGCAGTACTTC
CSALPREAYEQYF
>11|.|TRBV5-6|many|TRBJ2-1
TGTGCCAGCAACTCATACAATGAGCAGTTCTTC
CASNSYNEQFF
>13|TRBD2|TRBV6-2/TRBV6-3|few|TRBJ2-5
TGTGCCAGCACGGGACTAGCCCGAGAGACCCAGTACTTC
CASTGLARETQYF
>14|.|TRBV5-1|few|TRBJ2-3
TGCGCCAGCAGTCCAAGCGGCTTCACAGATACGCAGTATTTT
CASSPSGFTDTQYF
>13|TRBD2|TRBV7-2|few|TRBJ2-7
TGTGCCAGCAGGTCCAGCGGGAGCTACGAGCAGTACTTC
CASRSSGSYEQYF
>14|TRBD1|TRBV9|.|TRBJ2-7
TGTGCCAGCAGCGTCTCGGGACAGTCCTACGAGCAGTACTTC
CASSVSGQSYEQYF
>15|.|TRBV4-1|once|TRBJ1-6
TGCGCCAGCAGCCGCTCACCTGGCGGAAGTTCACCCCTCCACTTT
CASSRSPGGSSPLHF
>13|.|TRBV27|few|TRBJ1-2
TGTGCCAGCAGTGTTACGGTGAACTATGGCTACACCTTC
CASSVTVNYGYTF
>15|.|TRBV11-1|once|TRBJ2-7
TGTGCCAGCAGCCACGCGGGGCGGGGTCCGTACGAGCAGTACTTC
CASSHAGRGPYEQYF
>13|.|TRBV5-1|few|TRBJ2-2
TGCGCCAGCAGCTGGAGGTGGGGAAGTCCGCTGTTTTTT
CASSWRWGSPLFF
>13|.|TRBV28|.|TRBJ1-2
TGTGCCAGCTATTCCGCAGGGACCTATGGCTACACCTTC
CASYSAGTYGYTF
>16|.|TRBV5-1|many|TRBJ2-2
TGCGCCAGCAGCTTGAACGGACGTGAGAACACCGGGGAGCTGTTTTTT
CASSLNGRENTGELFF
>16|.|TRBV12-3/TRBV12-4|few|TRBJ1-4
TGTGCCAGCAGTTTAAGATTGCAGTCGACTAATGAAAAACTGTTTTTT
CASSLRLQSTNEKLFF
>14|.|TRBV6-5|few|TRBJ2-7
TGTGCCAGCAGTTACTGGGGCAGGGGTGAAGAGCAGTACTTC
CASSYWGRGEEQYF
>13|.|TRBV15|many|TRBJ1-5
TGTGCCACCAGCCCTACAGGGAATCAGCCCCAGCATTTT
CATSPTGNQPQHF
>14|.|TRBV12-3/TRBV12-4|many|TRBJ1-6
TGTGCCAGCAGCCAAACAGGATCGGACTCACCCCTCCACTTT
CASSQTGSDSPLHF
>14|TRBD2|TRBV29-1|few|TRBJ2-4
TGCAGCGTTGAATTAGCGGGGGTAGGAGGCATTCAGTACTTC
CSVELAGVGGIQYF
>15|TRBD2|TRBV7-8|many|TRBJ2-1
TGTGCCAGCAGCTTAGCTAGCGGGAGGTTCAATGAGCAGTTCTTC
CASSLASGRFNEQFF
>15|TRBD2|TRBV5-1|many|TRBJ2-1
TGCGCCAGCACCGGGGAGGCGGGAGAACTCAATGAGCAGTTCTTC
CASTGEAGELNEQFF
>13|.|TRBV20-1|few|TRBJ2-1
TGCAGTGCCACCCAGGTGGGGCTTTGGGAGCAGTTCTTC
CSATQVGLWEQFF
>15|.|TRBV5-1|many|TRBJ1-1
TGCGCCAGCAGCCTATCGGGACCCTTGAACACTGAAGCTTTCTTT
CASSLSGPLNTEAFF
>14|.|TRBV12-3/TRBV12-4|many|TRBJ2-1
TGTGCCAGCAGTCCTCAGGGGAACAACAATGAGCAGTTCTTC
CASSPQGNNNEQFF
>11|.|TRBV6-6|many|TRBJ2-3
TGTGCCAGCATCGCGGCAGATACGCAGTATTTT
CASIAADTQYF
>13|.|TRBV29-1|few|TRBJ2-7
TGCAGCGTTGGACAGATCTACTCCTACGAGCAGTACTTC
CSVGQIYSYEQYF
>14|.|TRBV15|.|TRBJ1-2
TGTGCCACCAGCAGTCCGCGGGGGGCCTTTGGCTACACCTTC
CATSSPRGAFGYTF
>16|.|TRBV12-3/TRBV12-4|few|TRBJ2-1
TGTGCCAGCAGTTTAGATGGGGGAACTTCTTACAATGAGCAGTTCTTC
CASSLDGGTSYNEQFF
>15|.|TRBV21-1|many|TRBJ2-5
TGTGCCAGCAGCAAAGCGAGGGCACCTAGAGAGACCCAGTACTTC
CASSKARAPRETQYF
>15|TRBD1|TRBV20-1|once|TRBJ2-3
TGCAGTGCTATACCGGGACAGGAGATTACAGATACGCAGTATTTT
CSAIPGQEITDTQYF
>13|.|TRBV12-3/TRBV12-4|few|TRBJ1-5
TGTGCCAGCAGTGTCGTGGGCAATCAGCCCCAGCATTTT
CASSVVGNQPQHF
>14|.|TRBV7-8|.|TRBJ2-2
TGTGCCAGCAGCTTCAGCGTTAACACCGGGGAGCTGTTTTTT
CASSFSVNTGELFF
>16|TRBD2|TRBV28|.|TRBJ2-7
TGTGCCAGCAGACCTTCCAGCGGGGGAAACTTCTACGAGCAGTACTTC
CASRPSSGGNFYEQYF
>14|.|TRBV5-1|few|TRBJ2-3
TGCGCCAGCAGCAAAAGATCCACCACAGATACGCAGTATTTT
CASSKRSTTDTQYF